The 20 T cell receptor beta chains reported below all come from one sample, sequenced in a study of radiotherapy plus CTLA-4 blockade in lung cancer. Clones were read by immunoSEQ multiplex PCR, and TCRdb kept only the in-frame ones, dropping some. This sample has tens of thousands of clones; roughly 76% occur once, and the top ten carry around 8.8%. The source was peripheral blood, collected from a patient treated with radiotherapy plus ipilimumab. The receptor set was obtained from a human donor with non-small cell lung cancer whose response to radiotherapy plus ipilimumab could not be evaluated.

The chain links TRBV5-4 to TRBJ1-3, with 8 positions matching TRBD1. The J segment lost 0 bases and the V segment lost 4 bases, leaving 12 bases of the junction unmatched. Germline V lookup: CDR1 SGHNT, CDR2 YYREEE (reference sequence). This CDR3 has 18 amino acids. CDR3 DNA: TGTGCCAGCAGCCAAGATCATGGACAGGGCTACTCTGGAAACACCATATATTTT. Protein product: CASSQDHGQGYSGNTIYF. Looking up the rest from reference TRBV5-4 and TRBJ1-3 gives the full variable domain: ETGVTQSPTHLIKTRGQQVTLRCSSQSGHNTVSWYQQALGQGPQFIFQYYREEENGRGNFPPRFSGLQFPNYSSELNVNALELDDSALYLCASSQDHGQGYSGNTIYFGEGSWLTVV.

The chain couples TRBV10-2 to TRBJ2-7; 9 positions agree with TRBD2. The CDR3 covers 15 residues. The V gene's germline CDR1 is WSHSY and CDR2 SAAADI. The V segment lost 6 bases and the J segment 3 bases; nucleotides outside the gene matches: 9. CDR3 in amino acids: CASRDFIAGDYEQYF. The CDR3 bases are TGCGCCAGCAGGGATTTCATAGCGGGAGACTACGAGCAGTACTTC.

The chain recombines TRBV5-1 with TRBJ2-3, with TRBD2 matching 13 bases. The CDR3 loop spans 16 amino acids. V shed 4 bases and J 2 bases; nucleotides not matched to a gene: 4. The germline CDR1 and CDR2 sequences are SGHRS and YFSETQ. The CDR3 bases are TGCGCCAGCAGCCTCGGGACTAGCGGGAACACAGATACGCAGTATTTT. Translated, it gives CASSLGTSGNTDTQYF.

This clone was observed once. V is TRBV7-3 and J is TRBJ2-1; 12 positions agree with TRBD2. The CDR3 consists of 15 residues. Germline trimming cut 5 bases from V and 4 bases from J; bases unmatched to any gene: 3. The germline V gene encodes CDR1 SGHTA and CDR2 FQGTGA. For the CDR3, the DNA is TGTGCCAGCAGCCGGACTAGCGGGAAATACAATGAGCAGTTCTTC. This encodes CASSRTSGKYNEQFF.

The chain employs TRBV30 and TRBJ1-5; 9 bases agree with TRBD1. The CDR3 is 19 amino acids. With 1 base clipped from V and 5 bases from J, the junction kept 18 bases outside the gene matches. CDR1 and CDR2 (germline): GTSNPN, SVGIG (reference sequence). CDR3 protein: CAWSAPLRDRDRWDQPQHF. CDR3 nucleotides: TGTGCCTGGAGTGCCCCGCTCCGGGACAGGGATAGATGGGATCAGCCCCAGCATTTT.

Only a few counts were recorded for this clone. This sequence joins TRBV18 and TRBJ2-3, with TRBD1 matching over 7 bases. Germline V gives CDR1 KGHSH, CDR2 LQKENI. The CDR3 sequence is 16 residues long. The junction had 6 bases not matched to a gene; V was cut back by 1 base and J by 2 bases. Here the CDR3 reads CASSPRAGGATDTQYF. CDR3 sequence (DNA): TGTGCCAGCTCACCACGGGCAGGGGGTGCCACAGATACGCAGTATTTT.

The V gene is TRBV21-1, the J gene TRBJ1-6. TRBV21-1 is a pseudogene locus. This CDR3 is built from 17 residues. CDR3 nucleotide sequence: TGTGCCAGCAGCAAAAACACCGGGAGAGCCTACAATTCACCCCTCCACTTT. Translating it yields CASSKNTGRAYNSPLHF.

The chain couples TRBV19 to TRBJ1-5, with 7 nucleotides matching TRBD1. This CDR3 is 15 amino acids long. Per the germline V gene, CDR1 is LNHDA and CDR2 is SQIVND (reference sequence). V shed 3 bases, J shed 4 bases, and the junction held 6 bases outside the gene matches. This chain's CDR3 is CASSMGNRGNQPQHF. CDR3 sequence (DNA): TGTGCCAGTAGTATGGGCAACAGGGGTAATCAGCCCCAGCATTTT. Full variable domain (missing parts from reference TRBV19 and TRBJ1-5): DGGITQSPKYLFRKEGQNVTLSCEQNLNHDAMYWYRQDPGQGLRLIYYSQIVNDFQKGDIAEGYSVSREKKESFPLTVTSAQKNPTAFYLCASSMGNRGNQPQHFGDGTRLSIL.

V usage is TRBV6-5 and J usage is TRBJ2-5; TRBD1 aligns across 10 bases. This CDR3 spans 14 amino acids. The junction had 6 bases not matched to a gene; V was cut back by 7 bases and J by 4 bases. Germline lookup yields CDR1 MNHEY and CDR2 SVGAGI. The CDR3 region is CASTTGGFRETQYF. The CDR3 region has the DNA TGTGCCAGCACGACAGGGGGCTTCAGAGAGACCCAGTACTTC.

This clone came up a few times. The CDR3 DNA reads as TGTGCCAGCAGCCTAGGGGGCTTTGGAAACACCATATATTTT. This encodes CASSLGGFGNTIYF. The V call is TRBV7-7, the J call TRBJ1-3; 7 bases match TRBD1. Per germline, CDR1 SSHAT and CDR2 FNYEAQ (reference sequence). The junction had 4 bases not matched to a gene; V was cut back by 5 bases and J by 3 bases. CDR3 length: 14 residues.

This clone was picked up a small number of times. The chain joins TRBV7-6 to TRBJ2-7, with TRBD1 matching 10 bases. V lost 4 bases to trimming and J lost 3 bases; unmatched junction nucleotides: 9. The CDR3 has 16 residues. Germline CDR1 and CDR2: SGHVS and FNYEAQ. DNA for the CDR3: TGTGCCAGCAGCTCCTACCGGACAGGGGGGAACTACGAGCAGTACTTC. It translates to CASSSYRTGGNYEQYF.

V and J are TRBV18 and TRBJ2-1; 11 bases are shared with TRBD1. J lost 9 bases, V lost 4 bases, and 11 bases had no gene match. The CDR3 has 16 residues. Germline V gene sequence: CDR1 KGHSH, CDR2 LQKENI. For the CDR3, the DNA is TGTGCCAGCTCACAAAACCAAGGACAGGGGGCTATTGAGCAGTTCTTC. It translates to CASSQNQGQGAIEQFF.

This clone was counted once. The rearrangement joins TRBV30 to TRBJ1-1, with unresolved D. CDR3 size: 13 residues. With 5 bases removed from V and 6 bases from J, the gap between germline ends came to 16 bases. CDR1 is GTSNPN and CDR2 is SVGIG in the germline V gene (reference sequence). CDR3 sequence reads: CAWSAQAVSEAFF. CDR3 in DNA: TGTGCCTGGTCTGCGCAGGCAGTGTCTGAAGCTTTCTTT.

The chain uses TRBV9 and TRBJ2-5, with TRBD1 identical over 8 bases. The CDR3 totals 14 residues. The V segment lost 2 bases and the J segment 4 bases; nucleotides outside the gene matches: 4. Germline loops: CDR1 SGDLS, CDR2 YYNGEE. CDR3 nucleotide sequence: TGTGCCAGCAGCGTGAGCACAGGGGGAGAGACCCAGTACTTC. Its protein is CASSVSTGGETQYF.

The chain couples TRBV2 to TRBJ1-5, with a possible D match to TRBD1 (5 bases). Looked up from germline, CDR1 is SNHLY and CDR2 is FYNNEI. V gave up 1 base and J gave up 6 bases, with 13 bases separating them. The length of the CDR3 is 15 residues. CDR3 loop: CASSEEGSFSQPQHF. For the CDR3, the DNA is TGTGCCAGCAGTGAAGAGGGGTCGTTTAGTCAGCCCCAGCATTTT. Supplemented by reference TRBV2 and TRBJ1-5, the full variable domain reads EPEVTQTPSHQVTQMGQEVILRCVPISNHLYFYWYRQILGQKVEFLVSFYNNEISEKSEIFDDQFSVERPDGSNFTLKIRSTKLEDSAMYFCASSEEGSFSQPQHFGDGTRLSIL.

The chain is built from TRBV27 and TRBJ1-5; 10 bases align to TRBD1. Germline-derived CDR1 and CDR2 are MNHEY and SMNVEV (reference sequence). Trimming cost V 6 bases and J 6 bases; bases outside gene matches: 11. This CDR3 spans 16 amino acids. The CDR3 here is CASSSLRGQGSQPQHF. The CDR3 coding sequence is TGTGCCAGCAGCTCTTTAAGGGGACAGGGGAGTCAGCCCCAGCATTTT.

The chain links TRBV7-9 to TRBJ2-1; possibly TRBD2 for D (7 bases). Germline CDR1 reads SEHNR; CDR2 reads FQNEAQ (reference sequence). This CDR3 has 16 residues. V was trimmed by 5 bases and J by 8 bases, leaving 22 bases between them. The CDR3 nucleotides are TGTGCCAGCAGCCTGGGGGGGCTAGCTTCCGTAGATGAGCAGTTCTTC. Translating gives CASSLGGLASVDEQFF.

This chain connects TRBV11-3 to TRBJ2-1, with TRBD2 matching 9 bases. This CDR3 contains 12 residues. J gave up 15 bases and V 5 bases, and 8 bases lay outside the gene matches. The V gene's germline CDR1 is SGHNT and CDR2 YENEEA. CDR3 bases: TGTGCCAGCAGCACCCGGGGGACTAGCCGGTTCTTC. Protein product: CASSTRGTSRFF. Filled out from reference TRBV11-3 and TRBJ2-1, the complete variable domain reads EAGVVQSPRYKIIEKKQPVAFWCNPISGHNTLYWYLQNLGQGPELLIRYENEEAVDDSQLPKDRFSAERLKGVDSTLKIQPAELGDSAVYLCASSTRGTSRFFGPGTRLTVL.

The genes are TRBV15 and TRBJ1-5; 7 bases match TRBD1. The germline V gene encodes CDR1 LNHNV and CDR2 YYDKDF (reference sequence). The trim removed 0 bases at V and 0 bases at J, leaving 2 bases unmatched. This CDR3 spans 16 amino acids. The CDR3 region is CATSRDGDSSNQPQHF. The CDR3 DNA is TGTGCCACCAGCAGAGATGGGGACAGTAGCAATCAGCCCCAGCATTTT.

V is TRBV5-1 and J is TRBJ2-1; maybe TRBD2 (6 bases). The CDR3 totals 15 residues. V gave up 4 bases and J gave up 4 bases, with 15 bases separating them. Germline loops: CDR1 SGHRS, CDR2 YFSETQ. The CDR3, as DNA: TGCGCCAGCAGCCCCCAAGGCGGGGCTTACAATGAGCAGTTCTTC. It translates to CASSPQGGAYNEQFF.